A selection of T cell receptor beta chains follows, all from one sample in a study of vaccination and CD4 T cells after COVID-19. TCRdb reanalysed the PCR reads using MiXCR and keeps one entry per CDR3 protein. The data show 14,000 or so distinct CDR3 sequences, around 30% seen once. For these TCRs, the target antigens are not known. The sample taken for sequencing was cultured CD4+ T cells from blood. The receptors shown here come from a human donor with COVID-19. The CDR3 runs from the conserved cysteine through the conserved F or W. Fields, in order: J gene, V gene, CDR3 protein.

TRBJ1-1,TRBV12-3/TRBV12-4,CASRPIGELAAFF
TRBJ2-7,TRBV14,CASSQDRVQQYF
TRBJ2-2,TRBV27,CASSLLANTGELFF
TRBJ2-1,TRBV6-4,CASSDAPSSGGHHEQFF
TRBJ2-7,TRBV6-5,CASSYLTTGSPYEQYF
TRBJ2-7,TRBV7-9,CASSLMAGGLNEQYF
TRBJ2-7,TRBV6-5,CASSYSARTYEQYF
TRBJ1-2,TRBV6-2/TRBV6-3,CASSDSLYGYTF
TRBJ2-3,TRBV7-9,CASSLAGADTQYF
TRBJ1-1,TRBV7-9,CASSIMLGRGMNTEAFF
TRBJ2-1,TRBV6-2/TRBV6-3,CASSYLLRDPSPYNEQFF
TRBJ1-4,TRBV7-2,CASSLAIGVNEKLFF
TRBJ2-1,TRBV15,CATSRAGRGGSYNEQFF
TRBJ2-4,TRBV19,CASSSSQLNRGTKNIQYF
TRBJ2-6,TRBV29-1,CSVEELSGANVLTF
TRBJ2-2,TRBV4-2,CASSLLGLAGDGELFF
TRBJ1-4,TRBV12-3/TRBV12-4,CASSPDGATNEKLFF
TRBJ1-1,TRBV5-4,CASSIPTGQSNTEAFF
TRBJ1-2,TRBV20-1,CSARATGRGLGYTF
TRBJ2-1,TRBV19,CASSTRRGESYNEQFF
TRBJ2-2,TRBV27,CASSLLGLASNTGELFF
TRBJ1-2,TRBV7-2,CASSSTGGDYGYTF
TRBJ2-4,TRBV5-1,CASRNLGQGNIQYF
TRBJ2-1,TRBV5-1,CASGGTGDNEQFF
TRBJ1-1,TRBV12-3/TRBV12-4,CASSLRGKDTEAFF
TRBJ2-3,TRBV9,CASSVGTGISTDTQYF
TRBJ1-3,TRBV11-2,CASSGARSGNTIYF
TRBJ2-5,TRBV6-1,CASSEWQGWETQYF
TRBJ2-1,TRBV7-8,CASSQPGLAIDEQFF
TRBJ1-1,TRBV20-1,CSARSDRDGTEAFF
TRBJ1-1,TRBV6-5,CASSFRQNTEAFF
TRBJ2-3,TRBV5-1,CASSRPNAAADTQYF
TRBJ1-1,TRBV10-1,CASSELVNTEAFF
TRBJ1-6,TRBV27,CASSRQGKASPLHF
TRBJ1-5,TRBV18,CASSNLQGADQPQHF
TRBJ1-1,TRBV5-1,CASSKDTVEAFF
TRBJ1-6,TRBV7-9,CASVAADNSPLHF
TRBJ1-4,TRBV5-1,CASSRDGLNEKLFF
TRBJ2-2,TRBV10-3,CAIRGGANTGELFF
TRBJ2-2,TRBV12-3/TRBV12-4,CASTWGGGLNTGELFF